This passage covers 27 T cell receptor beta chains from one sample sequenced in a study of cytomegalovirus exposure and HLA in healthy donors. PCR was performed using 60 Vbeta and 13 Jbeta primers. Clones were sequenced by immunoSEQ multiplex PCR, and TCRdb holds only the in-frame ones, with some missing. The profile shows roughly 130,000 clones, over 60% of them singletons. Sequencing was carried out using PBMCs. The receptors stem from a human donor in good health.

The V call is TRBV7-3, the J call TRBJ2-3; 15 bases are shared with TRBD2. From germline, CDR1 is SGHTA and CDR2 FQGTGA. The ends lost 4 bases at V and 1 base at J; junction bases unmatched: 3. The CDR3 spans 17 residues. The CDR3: CASSSGLAGGRTDTQYF. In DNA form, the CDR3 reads TGTGCCAGCAGCTCGGGACTAGCGGGGGGCCGCACAGATACGCAGTATTTT.

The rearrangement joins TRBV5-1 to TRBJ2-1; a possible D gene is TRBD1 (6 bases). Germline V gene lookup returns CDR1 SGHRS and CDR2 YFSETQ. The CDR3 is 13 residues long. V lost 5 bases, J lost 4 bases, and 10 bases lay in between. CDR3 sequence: CASSEQGYNEQFF. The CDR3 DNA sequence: TGCGCCAGCAGTGAACAGGGATACAATGAGCAGTTCTTC.

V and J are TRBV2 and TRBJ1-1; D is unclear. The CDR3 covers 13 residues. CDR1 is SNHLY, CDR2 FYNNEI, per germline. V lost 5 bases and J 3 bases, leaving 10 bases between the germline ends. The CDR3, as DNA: TGTGCCAGCAGTCCCGTTTCGTACACTGAAGCTTTCTTT. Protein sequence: CASSPVSYTEAFF.

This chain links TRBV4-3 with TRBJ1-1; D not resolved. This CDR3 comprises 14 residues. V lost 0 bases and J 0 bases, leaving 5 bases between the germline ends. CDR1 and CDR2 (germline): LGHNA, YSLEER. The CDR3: CASSQEELNTEAFF. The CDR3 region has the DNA TGCGCCAGCAGCCAAGAGGAGCTGAACACTGAAGCTTTCTTT.

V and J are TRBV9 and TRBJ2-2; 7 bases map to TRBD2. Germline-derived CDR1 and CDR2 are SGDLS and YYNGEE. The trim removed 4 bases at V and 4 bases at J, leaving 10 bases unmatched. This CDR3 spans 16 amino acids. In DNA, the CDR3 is TGTGCCAGCAGCCCAACTCGCGGGGGACCCACCGGGGAGCTGTTTTTT. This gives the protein CASSPTRGGPTGELFF.

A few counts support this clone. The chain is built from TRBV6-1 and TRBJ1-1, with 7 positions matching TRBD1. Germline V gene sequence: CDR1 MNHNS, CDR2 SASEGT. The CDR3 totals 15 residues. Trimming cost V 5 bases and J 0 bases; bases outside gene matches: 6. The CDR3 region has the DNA TGTGCCAGCAGTCTCCGGGACAGCATGAACACTGAAGCTTTCTTT. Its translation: CASSLRDSMNTEAFF.

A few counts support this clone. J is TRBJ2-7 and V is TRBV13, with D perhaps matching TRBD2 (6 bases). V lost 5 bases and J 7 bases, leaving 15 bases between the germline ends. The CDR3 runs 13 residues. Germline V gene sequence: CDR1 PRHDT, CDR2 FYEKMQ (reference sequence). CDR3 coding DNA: TGTGCCAGCAGCCCGGGGGAGAATTTGGAGCAGTACTTC. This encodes CASSPGENLEQYF. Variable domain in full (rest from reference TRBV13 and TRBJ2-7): AAGVIQSPRHLIKEKRETATLKCYPIPRHDTVYWYQQGPGQDPQFLISFYEKMQSDKGSIPDRFSAQQFSDYHSELNMSSLELGDSALYFCASSPGENLEQYFGPGTRLTVT.

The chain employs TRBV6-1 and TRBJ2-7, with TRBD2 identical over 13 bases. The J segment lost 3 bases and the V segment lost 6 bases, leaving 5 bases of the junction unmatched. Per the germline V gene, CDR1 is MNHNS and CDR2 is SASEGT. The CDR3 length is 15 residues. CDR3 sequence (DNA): TGTGCCAGCAGGGCCGGGACTAGCGGGGACTACGAGCAGTACTTC. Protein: CASRAGTSGDYEQYF.

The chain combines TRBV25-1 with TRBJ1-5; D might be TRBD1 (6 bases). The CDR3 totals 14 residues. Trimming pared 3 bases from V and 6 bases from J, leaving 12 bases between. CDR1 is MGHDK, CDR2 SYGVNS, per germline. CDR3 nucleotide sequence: TGTGCCAGCAGTGACGACAGGTCGGGTCAGCCCCAGCATTTT. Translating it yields CASSDDRSGQPQHF.

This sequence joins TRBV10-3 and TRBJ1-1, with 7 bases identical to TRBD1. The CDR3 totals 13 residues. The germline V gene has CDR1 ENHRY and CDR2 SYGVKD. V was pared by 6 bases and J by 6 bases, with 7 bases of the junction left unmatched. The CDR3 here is CAIRPDREAEAFF. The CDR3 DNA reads TGTGCCATCAGGCCCGACAGGGAGGCTGAAGCTTTCTTT.

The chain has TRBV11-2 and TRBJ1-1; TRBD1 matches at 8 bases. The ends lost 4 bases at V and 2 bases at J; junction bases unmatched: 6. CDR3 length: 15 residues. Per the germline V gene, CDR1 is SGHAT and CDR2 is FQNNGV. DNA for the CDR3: TGTGCCAGCAGCTCCCGGACAGGGAGTAACACTGAAGCTTTCTTT. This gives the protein CASSSRTGSNTEAFF.

The CDR3 loop reads CASSVRDAVDSEAFF. In nucleotides, the CDR3 is TGTGCCAGCAGTGTTCGGGATGCGGTAGATAGCGAAGCTTTCTTT. This rearrangement joins TRBV6-1 to TRBJ1-1; no reliable D call. The germline V gene encodes CDR1 MNHNS and CDR2 SASEGT. Deletions cut 4 bases from V and 8 bases from J, with 20 bases between. The CDR3 length is 15 residues.

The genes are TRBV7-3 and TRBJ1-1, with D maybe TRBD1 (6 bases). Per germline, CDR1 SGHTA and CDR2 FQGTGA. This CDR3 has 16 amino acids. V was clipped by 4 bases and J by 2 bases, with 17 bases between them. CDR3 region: CASSSTPLQGNTEAFF. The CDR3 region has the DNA TGTGCCAGCAGCTCCACCCCCTTACAGGGTAACACTGAAGCTTTCTTT. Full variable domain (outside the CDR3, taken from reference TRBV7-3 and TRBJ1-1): GAGVSQTPSNKVTEKGKYVELRCDPISGHTALYWYRQSLGQGPEFLIYFQGTGAADDSGLPNDRFFAVRPEGSVSTLKIQRTERGDSAVYLCASSSTPLQGNTEAFFGQGTRLTVV.

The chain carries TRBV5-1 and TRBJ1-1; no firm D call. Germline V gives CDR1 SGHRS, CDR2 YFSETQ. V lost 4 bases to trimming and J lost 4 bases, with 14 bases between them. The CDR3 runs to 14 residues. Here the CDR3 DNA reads TGCGCCAGCAGCCCAGCAGGCCCTGCCACTGAAGCTTTCTTT. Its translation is CASSPAGPATEAFF.

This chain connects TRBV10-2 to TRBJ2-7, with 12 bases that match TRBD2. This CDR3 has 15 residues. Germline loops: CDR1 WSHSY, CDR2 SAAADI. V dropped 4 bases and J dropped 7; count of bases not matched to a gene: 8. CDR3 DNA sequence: TGCGCCAGCAGTGCTTTGGCTAGCGGGGGGGAAGAGCAGTACTTC. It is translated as CASSALASGGEEQYF.

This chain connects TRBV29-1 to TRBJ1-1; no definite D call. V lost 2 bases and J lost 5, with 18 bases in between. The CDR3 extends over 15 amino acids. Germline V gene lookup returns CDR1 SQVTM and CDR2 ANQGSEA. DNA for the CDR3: TGCAGCGTTGAATCCAGCCTCTGGGAGAGGACTGAAGCTTTCTTT. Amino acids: CSVESSLWERTEAFF.

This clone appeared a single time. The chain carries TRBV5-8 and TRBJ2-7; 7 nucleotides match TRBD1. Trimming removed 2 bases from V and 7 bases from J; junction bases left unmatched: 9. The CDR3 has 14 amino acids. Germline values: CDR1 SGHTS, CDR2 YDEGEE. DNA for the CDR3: TGTGCCAGCAGCTTCGAGGGACAGAGATTTGAGCAGTACTTC. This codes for CASSFEGQRFEQYF. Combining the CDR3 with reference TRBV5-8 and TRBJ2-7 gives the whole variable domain EAGVTQSPTHLIKTRGQQATLRCSPISGHTSVYWYQQALGLGLQFLLWYDEGEERNRGNFPPRFSGRQFPNYSSELNVNALELEDSALYLCASSFEGQRFEQYFGPGTRLTVT.

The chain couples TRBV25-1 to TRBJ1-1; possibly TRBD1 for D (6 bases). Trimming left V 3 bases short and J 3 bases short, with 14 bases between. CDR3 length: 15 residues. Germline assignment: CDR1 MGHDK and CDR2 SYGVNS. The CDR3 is CASSDRSTGHTEAFF. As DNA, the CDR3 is TGTGCCAGCAGTGATCGCTCAACAGGGCACACTGAAGCTTTCTTT.

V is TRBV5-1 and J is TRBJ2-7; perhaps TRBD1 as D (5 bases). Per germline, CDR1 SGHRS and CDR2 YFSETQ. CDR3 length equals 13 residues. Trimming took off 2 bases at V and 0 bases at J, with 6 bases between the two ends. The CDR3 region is CASSFDSSYEQYF. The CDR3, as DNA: TGCGCCAGCAGCTTCGACAGCTCCTACGAGCAGTACTTC.

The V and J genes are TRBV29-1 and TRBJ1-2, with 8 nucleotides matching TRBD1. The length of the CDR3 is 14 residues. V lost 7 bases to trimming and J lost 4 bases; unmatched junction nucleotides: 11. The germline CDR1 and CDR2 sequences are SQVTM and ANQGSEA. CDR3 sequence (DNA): TGCAGCGACCGAGCCGGGACAGGACTCTATGGCTACACCTTC. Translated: CSDRAGTGLYGYTF. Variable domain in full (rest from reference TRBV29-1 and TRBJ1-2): SAVISQKPSRDICQRGTSLTIQCQVDSQVTMMFWYRQQPGQSLTLIATANQGSEATYESGFVIDKFPISRPNLTFSTLTVSNMSPEDSSIYLCSDRAGTGLYGYTFGSGTRLTVV.

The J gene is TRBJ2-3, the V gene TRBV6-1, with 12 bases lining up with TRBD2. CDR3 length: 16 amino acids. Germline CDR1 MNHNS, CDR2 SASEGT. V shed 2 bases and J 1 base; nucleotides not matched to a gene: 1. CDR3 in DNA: TGTGCCAGCAGTGAATCTAGCGGGGGGGGCACAGATACGCAGTATTTT. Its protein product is CASSESSGGGTDTQYF.

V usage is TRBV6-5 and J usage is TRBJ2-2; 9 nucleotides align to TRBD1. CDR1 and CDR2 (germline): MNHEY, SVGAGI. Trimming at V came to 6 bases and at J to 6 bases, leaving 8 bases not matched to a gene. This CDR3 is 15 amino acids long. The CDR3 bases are TGTGCCAGCAGCGACAGGGGGGCTGGGGCCGGGGAGCTGTTTTTT. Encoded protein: CASSDRGAGAGELFF.

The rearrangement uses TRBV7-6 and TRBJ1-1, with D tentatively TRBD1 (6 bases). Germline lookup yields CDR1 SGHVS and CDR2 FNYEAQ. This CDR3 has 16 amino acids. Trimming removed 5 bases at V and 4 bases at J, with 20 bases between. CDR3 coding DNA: TGTGCCAGCAGCCCCTTCGGTCGGGCAGGGGCCACTGAAGCTTTCTTT. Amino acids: CASSPFGRAGATEAFF.

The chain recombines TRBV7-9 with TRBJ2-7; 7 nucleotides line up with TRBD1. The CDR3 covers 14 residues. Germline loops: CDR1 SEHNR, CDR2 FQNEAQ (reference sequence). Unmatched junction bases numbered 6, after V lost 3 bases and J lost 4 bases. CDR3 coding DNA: TGTGCCAGCAGCTTCACGCAGGGGGTGTACGAGCAGTACTTC. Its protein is CASSFTQGVYEQYF.

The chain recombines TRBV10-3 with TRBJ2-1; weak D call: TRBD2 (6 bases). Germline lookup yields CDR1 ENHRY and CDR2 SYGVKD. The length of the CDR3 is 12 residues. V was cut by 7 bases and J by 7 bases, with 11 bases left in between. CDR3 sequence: CAITPGENEQFF. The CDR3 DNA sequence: TGTGCCATCACCCCGGGGGAAAATGAGCAGTTCTTC.

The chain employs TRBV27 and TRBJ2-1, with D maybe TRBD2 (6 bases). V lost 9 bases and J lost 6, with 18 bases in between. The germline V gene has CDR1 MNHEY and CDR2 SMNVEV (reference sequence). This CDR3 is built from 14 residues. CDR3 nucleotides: TGTGCCAGTACCGGGACTCAAGGAACCAATGAGCAGTTCTTC. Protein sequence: CASTGTQGTNEQFF.

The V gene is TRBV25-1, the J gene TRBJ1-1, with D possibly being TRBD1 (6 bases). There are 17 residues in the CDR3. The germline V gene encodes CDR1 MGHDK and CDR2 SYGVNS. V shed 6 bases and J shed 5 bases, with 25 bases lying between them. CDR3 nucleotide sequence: TGTGCCAGCAGCCCAAAGGGGGGGTTCATTGGTCCAACTGAAGCTTTCTTT. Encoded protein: CASSPKGGFIGPTEAFF.